The present TCR beta chain was sequenced within a study of OX40 agonist ivuxolimab in advanced cancers. Overall study: Hepatocellular carcinoma, melanoma, renal cell or head and neck cancer occurred in dose-escalation patients. Findings and limits, study-wide: Expanded clones tended on average to be more numerous among CD8+ T cells than CD4+.

The CDR3 is 16 residues long. Germline V gene lookup returns CDR1 SGHTA and CDR2 FQGNSA. Trimming left V 3 bases short and J 1 base short, with 13 bases between. Of note for this clone: Its antigen is undetermined.

Only in-frame clones appear in the TCRdb table, and some are missing; sequencing was by immunoSEQ multiplex PCR. The table lists approximately 60,000 clones, roughly 81% of them singletons. Sampling of blood occurred at baseline, cycle 4 day 1, and cycle 7 day 1. The chain combines TRBV7-2 with TRBJ1-3, with a weak D call TRBD1 (6 bases). The sample was CD4+ or CD8+ T cells sorted from blood, taken in a trial of the OX40 agonist ivuxolimab. This clonotype originated in an adult with an advanced solid tumor such as melanoma, head and neck, liver or kidney cancer. The CDR3 is CASSFSGGSSGNTIYF. CDR3 coding DNA: TGTGCCAGCAGCTTTAGTGGGGGCAGTTCTGGAAACACCATATATTTT.